The TCR beta chain under discussion was sequenced for a study of regulatory T cells. Germline CDR1 is MNHNS and CDR2 is SASEGT. The CDR3 has 14 amino acids. V dropped 1 base and J dropped 6 bases, with 9 bases sitting between them. Whole-study findings and limits: Hydrophobic residues at CDR3 positions 6 and 7 were enriched in conventional CD4+ T cells of CD3G-deficient patients. Patient repertoires had restricted TRB V-J pairs and skewed V and J usage, most in Tregs.

At testing, patients were 2 to 39 years old, with reduced naive and increased memory T-cell proportions. As concerns this clone: The antigen remains unidentified.

Amplification used 52 TRBV primers and 13 TRBJ primers. Using immunoSEQ multiplex PCR, the repertoire was profiled, and TCRdb retains in-frame clones only, with some absent. The sample includes under 45,000 clones, around 89% of them seen just once. The material sequenced was conventional CD4+ T cells sorted from blood. The receptor comes from a person between 18 and 35 years old with CD3G deficiency. The gene calls are TRBV6-1 and TRBJ2-2; D gene unclear. The CDR3 sequence: CASSEGRLAGELFF. As DNA, the CDR3 is TGTGCCAGCAGTGAAGGGAGACTCGCCGGGGAGCTGTTTTTT.